This note documents a single TCR beta chain sequence. Germline lookup yields CDR1 SGHVS and CDR2 FNYEAQ. The CDR3 consists of 14 residues. V shed 5 bases, J shed 4 bases, and the junction held 7 bases outside the gene matches. Assay used: immunoSEQ multiplex PCR; TCRdb lists only in-frame clones, some missing. The sample has about 26,000 clones; roughly 90% are singletons. Regulatory T cells were sorted as CD4+CD25hiCD127low/negative. This sample is part of a study of B cell selection in AIRE deficiency. The sequence was obtained from a human donor in good health. The chain recombines TRBV7-6 with TRBJ2-5, with 7 nucleotides matching TRBD1. Sequenced sample: CD4+CD25+ Tregs sorted from PBMCs. CDR3 amino acids: CASSITGERETQYF. CDR3 bases: TGTGCCAGCAGCATCACAGGGGAGAGAGAGACCCAGTACTTC.